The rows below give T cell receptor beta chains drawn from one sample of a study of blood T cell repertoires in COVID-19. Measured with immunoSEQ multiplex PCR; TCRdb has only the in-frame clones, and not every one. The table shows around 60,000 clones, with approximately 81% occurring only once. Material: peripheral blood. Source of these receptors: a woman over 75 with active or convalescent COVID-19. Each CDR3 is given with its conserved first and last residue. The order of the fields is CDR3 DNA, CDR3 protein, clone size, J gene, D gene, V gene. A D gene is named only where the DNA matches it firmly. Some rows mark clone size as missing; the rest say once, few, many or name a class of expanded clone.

CDR3 DNA: TGTGCCAGCAGCTTGGGTGGGACAGGGGGCGACTATGGCTACACCTTC
CDR3 protein: CASSLGGTGGDYGYTF
clone size: .
J gene: TRBJ1-2
D gene: TRBD1
V gene: TRBV5-4

CDR3 DNA: TGTGCCAGCAGCGTAGCCACGGGATCCTACAATGAGCAGTTCTTC
CDR3 protein: CASSVATGSYNEQFF
clone size: .
J gene: TRBJ2-1
D gene: .
V gene: TRBV9

CDR3 DNA: TGTGCCAGCAGTCCCCGGACTAGCAATGAGCAGTTCTTC
CDR3 protein: CASSPRTSNEQFF
clone size: .
J gene: TRBJ2-1
D gene: TRBD2
V gene: TRBV2

CDR3 DNA: TGCGCCAGCAGCCCCGAGGGACAGGGGGCAAAGAATGAGCAGTTCTTC
CDR3 protein: CASSPEGQGAKNEQFF
clone size: .
J gene: TRBJ2-1
D gene: TRBD1
V gene: TRBV5-1

CDR3 DNA: TGTGCCAGCTCACCACCAGGACAGGAGGGAGAAAAACTGTTTTTT
CDR3 protein: CASSPPGQEGEKLFF
clone size: .
J gene: TRBJ1-4
D gene: TRBD1
V gene: TRBV18

CDR3 DNA: TGTGCCAGCAGCTTAGACCCGGGGGACCCTGGAGCTTTCTTT
CDR3 protein: CASSLDPGDPGAFF
clone size: .
J gene: TRBJ1-1
D gene: .
V gene: TRBV7-8

CDR3 DNA: TGCAGTGCTAGTCCGGGACAGGGAACTTCACCCCTCCACTTT
CDR3 protein: CSASPGQGTSPLHF
clone size: .
J gene: TRBJ1-6
D gene: TRBD1
V gene: TRBV20-1

CDR3 DNA: TGTGCCAGCTCGACCTCATACGGGGGGCAGCCCCAGCATTTT
CDR3 protein: CASSTSYGGQPQHF
clone size: few
J gene: TRBJ1-5
D gene: .
V gene: TRBV7-9

CDR3 DNA: TGCAGTGCTAGTCCCGGACTCCTCCCCAATGAAAAACTGTTTTTT
CDR3 protein: CSASPGLLPNEKLFF
clone size: .
J gene: TRBJ1-4
D gene: .
V gene: TRBV20-1

CDR3 DNA: TGCGCCAGCAGCCAGGGGACAGGGGCTGACACTGAAGCTTTCTTT
CDR3 protein: CASSQGTGADTEAFF
clone size: .
J gene: TRBJ1-1
D gene: TRBD1
V gene: TRBV4-1

CDR3 DNA: TGCGCCAGCAGCCAAGATTCGTTCAGAACTGAAGCTTTCTTT
CDR3 protein: CASSQDSFRTEAFF
clone size: .
J gene: TRBJ1-1
D gene: .
V gene: TRBV4-1

CDR3 DNA: TGTGCCAGCAGCGTAGCAGCGAGTAATCAGCCCCAGCATTTT
CDR3 protein: CASSVAASNQPQHF
clone size: .
J gene: TRBJ1-5
D gene: .
V gene: TRBV9

CDR3 DNA: TGCGCCAGCATCCCAGACAACTCCTACGAGCAGTACTTC
CDR3 protein: CASIPDNSYEQYF
clone size: .
J gene: TRBJ2-7
D gene: .
V gene: TRBV10-2

CDR3 DNA: TGTGCCAGCAGTTTGGGGGGTTGGGGGCAGCCCCAGCATTTT
CDR3 protein: CASSLGGWGQPQHF
clone size: .
J gene: TRBJ1-5
D gene: .
V gene: TRBV27

CDR3 DNA: TGTGCCAGCAACACCGGGAGTGCATGGACGCAGTATTTT
CDR3 protein: CASNTGSAWTQYF
clone size: .
J gene: TRBJ2-3
D gene: .
V gene: TRBV5-8

CDR3 DNA: TGTGCCAGTAGTACCTTCGTTACATGGACAGGGGGCATGGAGCCCCAGCATTTT
CDR3 protein: CASSTFVTWTGGMEPQHF
clone size: .
J gene: TRBJ1-5
D gene: TRBD1
V gene: TRBV19

CDR3 DNA: TGTGCCAGCAGCCTCCGGGAACCCTCAACTTACGAGCAGTACTTC
CDR3 protein: CASSLREPSTYEQYF
clone size: .
J gene: TRBJ2-7
D gene: .
V gene: TRBV7-2

CDR3 DNA: TGTGCCAGCAGTACAGACAGGGGAAGCAATCAGCCCCAGCATTTT
CDR3 protein: CASSTDRGSNQPQHF
clone size: .
J gene: TRBJ1-5
D gene: TRBD1
V gene: TRBV2

CDR3 DNA: TGTGCCAGCAGTTCAACCAGGGGTGTCACTAATGAAAAACTGTTTTTT
CDR3 protein: CASSSTRGVTNEKLFF
clone size: .
J gene: TRBJ1-4
D gene: .
V gene: TRBV27

CDR3 DNA: TGCGCCAGCAGCCGAGGACAGGGGGCAGTAGATACGCAGTATTTT
CDR3 protein: CASSRGQGAVDTQYF
clone size: .
J gene: TRBJ2-3
D gene: TRBD1
V gene: TRBV4-3

CDR3 DNA: TGTGCCAGCAGTCGGGGGGTGGTTTCACCCCTCCACTTT
CDR3 protein: CASSRGVVSPLHF
clone size: once
J gene: TRBJ1-6
D gene: .
V gene: TRBV28

CDR3 DNA: TGCGCCAGCAGTCTTGATGAAAAACTGTTTTTT
CDR3 protein: CASSLDEKLFF
clone size: .
J gene: TRBJ1-4
D gene: .
V gene: TRBV5-1

CDR3 DNA: TGTGCCAGCAGCTTGGGCGAGACTAGCGGGGGACAGTTCTTC
CDR3 protein: CASSLGETSGGQFF
clone size: once
J gene: TRBJ2-1
D gene: TRBD2
V gene: TRBV5-4

CDR3 DNA: TGTGCCAGCAGCTCGGAGGTCACGGCCAATCAGCCCCAGCATTTT
CDR3 protein: CASSSEVTANQPQHF
clone size: .
J gene: TRBJ1-5
D gene: .
V gene: TRBV7-9

CDR3 DNA: TGCGCCAGCAGCCCACGGGAAACCCTTCTCAATCAGCCCCAGCATTTT
CDR3 protein: CASSPRETLLNQPQHF
clone size: .
J gene: TRBJ1-5
D gene: .
V gene: TRBV4-1

CDR3 DNA: TGTGCCAGCAGCGAAGGGGCGGGGACTGAAGCTTTCTTT
CDR3 protein: CASSEGAGTEAFF
clone size: .
J gene: TRBJ1-1
D gene: .
V gene: TRBV9

CDR3 DNA: TGTGCCACTTCACAGGGGAACACTGAAGCTTTCTTT
CDR3 protein: CATSQGNTEAFF
clone size: .
J gene: TRBJ1-1
D gene: .
V gene: TRBV6-1

CDR3 DNA: TGTGCCAGCAGTTTAAAGGACAGGAACTATGGCTACACCTTC
CDR3 protein: CASSLKDRNYGYTF
clone size: .
J gene: TRBJ1-2
D gene: TRBD1
V gene: TRBV27

CDR3 DNA: TGTGCCAGTAACGGGGACAGGGGAGGTCCGGGACGCACAGATACGCAGTATTTT
CDR3 protein: CASNGDRGGPGRTDTQYF
clone size: once
J gene: TRBJ2-3
D gene: TRBD1
V gene: TRBV19

CDR3 DNA: TGTGCCAGCAGCCAAGGGTTCGTAGCGGGGAACTATTTT
CDR3 protein: CASSQGFVAGNYF
clone size: .
J gene: TRBJ2-3
D gene: TRBD2
V gene: TRBV3-1/TRBV3-2

CDR3 DNA: TGTGCCACCAGCAGGAACGGAGGGAACTACGAGCAGTACTTC
CDR3 protein: CATSRNGGNYEQYF
clone size: .
J gene: TRBJ2-7
D gene: .
V gene: TRBV15

CDR3 DNA: TGTGCCAGCAGCCAAGGAACTAGCGGGGGAGGGGAGACCCAGTACTTC
CDR3 protein: CASSQGTSGGGETQYF
clone size: .
J gene: TRBJ2-5
D gene: TRBD2
V gene: TRBV4-2

CDR3 DNA: TGTGCCAGCAGTTACTCCGGGACAGGGTTAACCTCTAGCACAGATACGCAGTATTTT
CDR3 protein: CASSYSGTGLTSSTDTQYF
clone size: .
J gene: TRBJ2-3
D gene: TRBD1
V gene: TRBV6-2/TRBV6-3

CDR3 DNA: TGTGCCAGCAGTTTAACAGCAGGAGAGACCCAGTACTTC
CDR3 protein: CASSLTAGETQYF
clone size: once
J gene: TRBJ2-5
D gene: .
V gene: TRBV27

CDR3 DNA: TGTGCCAGCACCCACCGCGGGGAGGTCCCATCTGGGGCCAACGTCCTGACTTTC
CDR3 protein: CASTHRGEVPSGANVLTF
clone size: .
J gene: TRBJ2-6
D gene: .
V gene: TRBV7-6

CDR3 DNA: TGTGCCAGCGGTTGGGACAGGGGCTCCTACGAGCAGTACTTC
CDR3 protein: CASGWDRGSYEQYF
clone size: .
J gene: TRBJ2-7
D gene: TRBD1
V gene: TRBV28

CDR3 DNA: TGTGCCAGCAGCTTCAACAGGGTTAACTATGGCTACACCTTC
CDR3 protein: CASSFNRVNYGYTF
clone size: .
J gene: TRBJ1-2
D gene: .
V gene: TRBV5-6

CDR3 DNA: TGTGCCAGCACCCTTTCGGGTTACAATCAGCCCCAGCATTTT
CDR3 protein: CASTLSGYNQPQHF
clone size: .
J gene: TRBJ1-5
D gene: .
V gene: TRBV6-5

CDR3 DNA: TGCGCCAGCAGCTTGGCCCAAGACAGGGGAAATTCACCCCTCCACTTT
CDR3 protein: CASSLAQDRGNSPLHF
clone size: once
J gene: TRBJ1-6
D gene: TRBD1
V gene: TRBV5-1

CDR3 DNA: TGTGCCACCAGTGATTCCAGGGCTGGAAACACCATATATTTT
CDR3 protein: CATSDSRAGNTIYF
clone size: .
J gene: TRBJ1-3
D gene: .
V gene: TRBV24-1

CDR3 DNA: TGTGCCAGCCATACGGAGCCCGAACAGCCCCAGCATTTT
CDR3 protein: CASHTEPEQPQHF
clone size: .
J gene: TRBJ1-5
D gene: .
V gene: TRBV2

CDR3 DNA: TGTGCCAGCAGCTGGAGAGGAGCCTACGAGCAGTACTTC
CDR3 protein: CASSWRGAYEQYF
clone size: .
J gene: TRBJ2-7
D gene: .
V gene: TRBV5-6

CDR3 DNA: TGCAGCGCCCAAGGGAAGGGAGGGGCTACCACAGATACGCAGTATTTT
CDR3 protein: CSAQGKGGATTDTQYF
clone size: .
J gene: TRBJ2-3
D gene: TRBD2
V gene: TRBV29-1

CDR3 DNA: TGTGCCAGCAGCAAAAGGGGAGGGGACGAGCAGTACTTC
CDR3 protein: CASSKRGGDEQYF
clone size: .
J gene: TRBJ2-7
D gene: .
V gene: TRBV21-1

CDR3 DNA: TGCGCCAGCAAACGGAGCGGCGGGGCGAAAGATACGCAGTATTTT
CDR3 protein: CASKRSGGAKDTQYF
clone size: .
J gene: TRBJ2-3
D gene: .
V gene: TRBV4-1

CDR3 DNA: TGTGCCAGCAGCCACGCCGGGACAGGGGTTAACCATGAGCAGTTCTTC
CDR3 protein: CASSHAGTGVNHEQFF
clone size: .
J gene: TRBJ2-1
D gene: TRBD1
V gene: TRBV14

CDR3 DNA: TGTGCCAGCAGTGAAGGGTGGGCAACAGTCCTCTACTTC
CDR3 protein: CASSEGWATVLYF
clone size: few
J gene: TRBJ2-7
D gene: .
V gene: TRBV6-1

CDR3 DNA: TGTGCCACCGGGGGGGGAGACCCCGAGCAGTACTTC
CDR3 protein: CATGGGDPEQYF
clone size: .
J gene: TRBJ2-7
D gene: TRBD2
V gene: TRBV3-1/TRBV3-2